This T cell receptor beta chain stems from a study of beta chain features in type 1 diabetes. Concerning this clone: Its antigen is undetermined.

The authors reverse transcribed all of the isolated RNA, so sequencing captured expressed TCRB transcripts. Data came from immunoSEQ multiplex PCR; TCRdb stores just in-frame clones and leaves some out. The sample shows tens of thousands of clones, more than 45% of them seen only once. The CDR3 sequence is 14 residues long. The germline V gene encodes CDR1 SGHAT and CDR2 FQNNGV. V gave up 0 bases and J gave up 4 bases, with 9 bases separating them. Study findings and constraints: Moderate but significant shortening of TCRB CDR3s was recorded in all four CD4+ subsets from Type 1 diabetes patients.

What was sequenced was central memory CD4+ T cells from blood. The clonotype was recovered from a man aged 25 to 40 with type 1 diabetes. V and J are TRBV11-2 and TRBJ1-2, with a weak D call TRBD1 (5 bases). The CDR3 region is CASSLDRTGYGYTF. Written as DNA, the CDR3 is TGTGCCAGCAGCTTAGATCGCACAGGCTATGGCTACACCTTC. The whole variable domain, remainder taken from reference TRBV11-2 and TRBJ1-2, is EAGVAQSPRYKIIEKRQSVAFWCNPISGHATLYWYQQILGQGPKLLIQFQNNGVVDDSQLPKDRFSAERLKGVDSTLKIQPAKLEDSAVYLCASSLDRTGYGYTFGSGTRLTVV.